The 6 T cell receptor beta chains in this list originate from one sample, sequenced in a study of blood T cell repertoires in COVID-19. The assay was immunoSEQ multiplex PCR, and TCRdb's table has in-frame clones only and misses some. The table records about 200,000 clones, roughly nine tenths of them present only once. The specimen was peripheral blood. Receptor source: an older woman with acute or convalescent COVID-19.

The chain is built from TRBV18 and TRBJ2-1, with TRBD1 identical over 8 bases. Trimming at V came to 3 bases and at J to 4 bases, leaving 8 bases not matched to a gene. The CDR3 is 16 amino acids. Germline V gene lookup returns CDR1 KGHSH and CDR2 LQKENI. CDR3 in amino acids: CASSPQDRVKYNEQFF. In DNA, the CDR3 is TGTGCCAGCTCACCCCAGGACAGGGTTAAGTACAATGAGCAGTTCTTC.

The rearrangement links TRBV27 to TRBJ1-6; no definite D call. V was shortened by 3 bases and J by 0 bases, with 6 bases between the two germline ends. This CDR3 is 15 amino acids long. CDR1 and CDR2 from the germline V gene are MNHEY and SMNVEV (reference sequence). The DNA of the CDR3 is TGTGCCAGCAGTTTCACAGCCTCCTATAATTCACCCCTCCACTTT. Translating it yields CASSFTASYNSPLHF.

V is TRBV4-2 and J is TRBJ1-4, with TRBD1 matching 7 bases. The CDR3 totals 17 residues. Germline V CDR1 and CDR2: LGHNA, YNFKEQ. V dropped 0 bases and J dropped 3; count of bases not matched to a gene: 7. The CDR3 spells CASSQEGRGYANEKLFF. The CDR3 DNA follows: TGTGCCAGCAGCCAAGAGGGCAGGGGGTATGCTAATGAAAAACTGTTTTTT.

Remarks on this clone: Other DNA sequences of this sample code for an identical CDR3. The chain uses TRBV5-1 and TRBJ2-1, with TRBD1 matching 8 bases. There are 14 residues in the CDR3. Germline values: CDR1 SGHRS, CDR2 YFSETQ. V shed 4 bases and J 9 bases; nucleotides not matched to a gene: 9. The CDR3 is CASSGQGAGSEQFF. The CDR3, as DNA: TGCGCCAGCAGCGGTCAGGGGGCGGGGAGTGAGCAGTTCTTC.

The rearrangement uses TRBV29-1 and TRBJ2-3, with TRBD2 as a possible D gene (5 bases). Germline CDR1 and CDR2: SQVTM and ANQGSEA. The CDR3 runs 13 residues. With 6 bases removed from V and 1 base from J, the gap between germline ends came to 11 bases. For the CDR3, the DNA is TGCAGCGTCATCGGGGTGCGCACAGATACGCAGTATTTT. This translates into CSVIGVRTDTQYF.

The chain combines TRBV5-4 with TRBJ1-6; D is uncertain. Germline V gives CDR1 SGHNT, CDR2 YYREEE (reference sequence). Trimming removed 4 bases at V and 8 bases at J, with 16 bases between. The CDR3 consists of 15 residues. In DNA, the CDR3 is TGTGCCAGCAGCCAAGAAAGTCGGGAGGATTCACCCCTCCACTTT. Residues: CASSQESREDSPLHF.